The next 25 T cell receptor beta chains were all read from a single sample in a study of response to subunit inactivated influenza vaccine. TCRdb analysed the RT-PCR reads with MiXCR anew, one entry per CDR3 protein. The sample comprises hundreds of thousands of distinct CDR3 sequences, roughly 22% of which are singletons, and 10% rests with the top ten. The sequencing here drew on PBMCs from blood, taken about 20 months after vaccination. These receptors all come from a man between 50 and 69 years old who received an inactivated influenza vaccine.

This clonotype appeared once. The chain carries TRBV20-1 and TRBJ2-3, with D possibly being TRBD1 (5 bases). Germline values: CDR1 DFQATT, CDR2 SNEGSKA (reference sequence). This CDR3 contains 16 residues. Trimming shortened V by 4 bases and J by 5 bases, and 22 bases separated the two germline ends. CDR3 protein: CSAIFWLGELRDTQYF. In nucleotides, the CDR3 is TGCAGTGCTATATTTTGGCTAGGGGAACTCAGAGATACGCAGTATTTT.

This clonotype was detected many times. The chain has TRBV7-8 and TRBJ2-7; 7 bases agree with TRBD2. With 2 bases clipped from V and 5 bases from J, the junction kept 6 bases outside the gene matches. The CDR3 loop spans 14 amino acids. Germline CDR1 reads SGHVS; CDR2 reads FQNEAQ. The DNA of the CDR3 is TGTGCCAGCAGCTTATGGGGAGGGCCCCACGAGCAGTACTTC. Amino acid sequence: CASSLWGGPHEQYF.

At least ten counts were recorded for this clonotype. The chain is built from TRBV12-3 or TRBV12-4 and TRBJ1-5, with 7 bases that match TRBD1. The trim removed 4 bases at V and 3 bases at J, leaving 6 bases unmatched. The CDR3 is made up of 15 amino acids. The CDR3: CASSWGGTDNQPQHF. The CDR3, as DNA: TGTGCCAGCAGTTGGGGCGGGACAGACAATCAGCCCCAGCATTTT.

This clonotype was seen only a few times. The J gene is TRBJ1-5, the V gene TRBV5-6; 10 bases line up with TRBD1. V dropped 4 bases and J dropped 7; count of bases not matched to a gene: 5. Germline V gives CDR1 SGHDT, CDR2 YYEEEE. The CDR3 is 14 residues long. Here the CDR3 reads CASSRTGGRQPQHF. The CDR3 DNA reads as TGTGCCAGCAGCCGGACAGGGGGTAGGCAGCCCCAGCATTTT. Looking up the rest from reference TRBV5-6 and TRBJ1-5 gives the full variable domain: DAGVTQSPTHLIKTRGQQVTLRCSPKSGHDTVSWYQQALGQGPQFIFQYYEEEERQRGNFPDRFSGHQFPNYSSELNVNALLLGDSALYLCASSRTGGRQPQHFGDGTRLSIL.

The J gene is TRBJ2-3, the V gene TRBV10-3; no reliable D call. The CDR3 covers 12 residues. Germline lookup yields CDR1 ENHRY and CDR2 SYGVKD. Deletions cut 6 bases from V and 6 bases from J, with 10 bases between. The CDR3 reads CAISYSRDTQYF. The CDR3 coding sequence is TGTGCCATCAGCTACTCTCGGGATACGCAGTATTTT.

As DNA, the CDR3 is TGTGCCAGCAGTTGGGAGATCTCTGGAAACACCATATATTTT. Protein sequence: CASSWEISGNTIYF. The chain has TRBV6-2 or TRBV6-3 and TRBJ1-3; the D is unclear. The CDR3 spans 14 residues. Germline V CDR1 and CDR2: MNHEY, SVGEGT. V was pared by 4 bases and J by 0 bases, with 7 bases between.

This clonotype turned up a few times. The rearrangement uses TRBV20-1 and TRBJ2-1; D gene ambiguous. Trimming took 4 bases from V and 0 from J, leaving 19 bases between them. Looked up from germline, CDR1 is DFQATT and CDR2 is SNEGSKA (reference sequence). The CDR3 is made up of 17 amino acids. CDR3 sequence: CSAISASKPSSYNEQFF. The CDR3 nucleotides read TGCAGTGCTATCTCAGCGTCCAAACCCAGCTCCTACAATGAGCAGTTCTTC.

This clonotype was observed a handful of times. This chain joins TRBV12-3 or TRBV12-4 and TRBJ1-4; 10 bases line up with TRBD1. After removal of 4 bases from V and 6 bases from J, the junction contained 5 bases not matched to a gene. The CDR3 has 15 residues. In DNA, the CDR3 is TGTGCCAGCAGTTCGACAGGGGGCGGATATGAAAAACTGTTTTTT. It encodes CASSSTGGGYEKLFF.

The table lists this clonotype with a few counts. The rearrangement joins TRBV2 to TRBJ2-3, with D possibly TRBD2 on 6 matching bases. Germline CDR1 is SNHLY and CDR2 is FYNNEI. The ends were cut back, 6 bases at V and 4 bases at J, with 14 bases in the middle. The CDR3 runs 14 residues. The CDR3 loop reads CASSRDGGPDTQYF. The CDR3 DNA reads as TGTGCCAGCAGCCGGGACGGGGGTCCAGATACGCAGTATTTT. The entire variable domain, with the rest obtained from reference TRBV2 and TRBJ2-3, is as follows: EPEVTQTPSHQVTQMGQEVILRCVPISNHLYFYWYRQILGQKVEFLVSFYNNEISEKSEIFDDQFSVERPDGSNFTLKIRSTKLEDSAMYFCASSRDGGPDTQYFGPGTRLTVL.

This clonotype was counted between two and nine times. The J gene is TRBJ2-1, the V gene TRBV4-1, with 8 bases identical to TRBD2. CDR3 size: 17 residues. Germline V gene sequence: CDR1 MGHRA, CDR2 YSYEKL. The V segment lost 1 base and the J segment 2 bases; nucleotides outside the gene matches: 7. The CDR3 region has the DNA TGCGCCAGCAGCCAAGGTTATCGGGGGGGAGCCTACAATGAGCAGTTCTTC. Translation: CASSQGYRGGAYNEQFF.

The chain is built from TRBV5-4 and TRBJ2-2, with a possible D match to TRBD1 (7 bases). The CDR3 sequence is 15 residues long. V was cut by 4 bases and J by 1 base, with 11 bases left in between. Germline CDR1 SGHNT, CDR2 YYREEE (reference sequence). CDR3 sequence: CASSGGTENTGELFF. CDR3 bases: TGTGCCAGCAGCGGGGGGACAGAGAACACCGGGGAGCTGTTTTTT.

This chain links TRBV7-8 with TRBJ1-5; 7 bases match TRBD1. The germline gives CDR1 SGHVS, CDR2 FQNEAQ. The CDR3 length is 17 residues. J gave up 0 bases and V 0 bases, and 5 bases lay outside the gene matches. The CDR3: CASSLASTGASNQPQHF. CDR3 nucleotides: TGTGCCAGCAGCTTAGCCTCCACAGGGGCTAGCAATCAGCCCCAGCATTTT.

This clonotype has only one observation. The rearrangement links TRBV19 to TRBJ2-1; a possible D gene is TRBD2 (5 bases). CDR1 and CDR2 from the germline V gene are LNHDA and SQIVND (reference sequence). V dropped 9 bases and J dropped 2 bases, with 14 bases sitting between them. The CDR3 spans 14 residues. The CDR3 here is CASSDVGTYNEQFF. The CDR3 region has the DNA TGTGCCAGCTCGGATGTCGGGACCTACAATGAGCAGTTCTTC. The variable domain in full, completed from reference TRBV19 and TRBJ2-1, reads DGGITQSPKYLFRKEGQNVTLSCEQNLNHDAMYWYRQDPGQGLRLIYYSQIVNDFQKGDIAEGYSVSREKKESFPLTVTSAQKNPTAFYLCASSDVGTYNEQFFGPGTRLTVL.

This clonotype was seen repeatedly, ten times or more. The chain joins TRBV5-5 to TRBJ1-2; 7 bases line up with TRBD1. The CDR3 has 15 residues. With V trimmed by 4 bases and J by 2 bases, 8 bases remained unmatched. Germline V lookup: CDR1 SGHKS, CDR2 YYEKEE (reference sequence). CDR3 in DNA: TGTGCCAGCAGCACCACAGGGGATATAAACTATGGCTACACCTTC. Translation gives CASSTTGDINYGYTF.

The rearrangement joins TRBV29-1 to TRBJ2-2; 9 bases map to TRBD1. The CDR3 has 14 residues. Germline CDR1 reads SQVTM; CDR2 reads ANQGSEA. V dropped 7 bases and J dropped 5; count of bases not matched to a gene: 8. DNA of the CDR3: TGCAGCGCCGACAGGGGGATCGGAACCGGGGAGCTGTTTTTT. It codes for CSADRGIGTGELFF.

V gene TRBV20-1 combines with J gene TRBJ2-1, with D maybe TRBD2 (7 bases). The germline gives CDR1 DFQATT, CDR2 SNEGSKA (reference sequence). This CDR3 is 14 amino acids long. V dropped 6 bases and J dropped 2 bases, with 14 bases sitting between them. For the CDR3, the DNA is TGCAGTGCCAAAACCGGGGGGCCCTACAATGAGCAGTTCTTC. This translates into CSAKTGGPYNEQFF.

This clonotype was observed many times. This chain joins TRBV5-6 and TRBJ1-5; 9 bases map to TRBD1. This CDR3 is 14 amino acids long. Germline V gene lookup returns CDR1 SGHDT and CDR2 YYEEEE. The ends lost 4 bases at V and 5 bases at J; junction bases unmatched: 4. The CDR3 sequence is CASSRQGGDQPQHF. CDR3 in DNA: TGTGCCAGCAGCCGACAGGGGGGAGATCAGCCCCAGCATTTT.

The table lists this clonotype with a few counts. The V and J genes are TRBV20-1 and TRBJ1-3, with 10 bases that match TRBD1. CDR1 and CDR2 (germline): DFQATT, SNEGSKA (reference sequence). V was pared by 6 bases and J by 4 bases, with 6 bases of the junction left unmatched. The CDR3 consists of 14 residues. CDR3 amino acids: CSADRGLRGNTIYF. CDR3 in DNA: TGCAGTGCCGACAGGGGGCTTCGGGGAAACACCATATATTTT.

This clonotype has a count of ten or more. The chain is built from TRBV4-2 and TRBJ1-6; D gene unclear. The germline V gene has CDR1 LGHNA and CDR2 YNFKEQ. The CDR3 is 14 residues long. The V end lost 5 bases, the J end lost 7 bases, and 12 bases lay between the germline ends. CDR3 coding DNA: TGTGCCAGCAGCTTAAACGCCGGGAATTCACCCCTCCACTTT. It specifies CASSLNAGNSPLHF.

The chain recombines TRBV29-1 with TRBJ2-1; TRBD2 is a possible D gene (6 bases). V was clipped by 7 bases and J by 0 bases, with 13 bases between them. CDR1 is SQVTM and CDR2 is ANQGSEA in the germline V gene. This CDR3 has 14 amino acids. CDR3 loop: CSGTVGSSYNEQFF. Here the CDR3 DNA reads TGCAGCGGAACGGTCGGGAGCTCCTACAATGAGCAGTTCTTC.

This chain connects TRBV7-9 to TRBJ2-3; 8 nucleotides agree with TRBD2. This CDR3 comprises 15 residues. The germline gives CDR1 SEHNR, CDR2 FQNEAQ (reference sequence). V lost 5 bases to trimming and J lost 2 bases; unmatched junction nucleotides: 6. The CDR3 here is CASSEGTSSTDTQYF. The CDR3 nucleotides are TGTGCCAGCAGCGAGGGGACTAGTTCCACAGATACGCAGTATTTT.

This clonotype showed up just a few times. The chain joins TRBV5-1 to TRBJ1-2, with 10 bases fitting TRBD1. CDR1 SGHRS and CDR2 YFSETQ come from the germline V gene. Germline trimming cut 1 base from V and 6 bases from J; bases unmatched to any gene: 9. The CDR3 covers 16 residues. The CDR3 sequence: CASSLLSSGTGDGYTF. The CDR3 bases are TGCGCCAGCAGCTTGCTCTCTTCCGGGACAGGGGATGGCTACACCTTC.

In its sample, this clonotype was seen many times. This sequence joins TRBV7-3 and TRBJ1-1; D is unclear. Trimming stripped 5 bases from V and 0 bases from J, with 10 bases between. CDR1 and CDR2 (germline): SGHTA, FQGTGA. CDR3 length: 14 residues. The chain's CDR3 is CASSPGAMNTEAFF. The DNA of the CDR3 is TGTGCCAGCAGCCCAGGCGCTATGAACACTGAAGCTTTCTTT.

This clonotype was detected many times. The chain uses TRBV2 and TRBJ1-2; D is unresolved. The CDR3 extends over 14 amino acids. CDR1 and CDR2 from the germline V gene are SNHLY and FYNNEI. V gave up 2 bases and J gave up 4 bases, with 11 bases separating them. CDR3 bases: TGTGCCAGCAGTGAATCCGGGCAGCCCTATGGCTACACCTTC. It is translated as CASSESGQPYGYTF. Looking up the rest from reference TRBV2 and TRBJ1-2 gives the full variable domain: EPEVTQTPSHQVTQMGQEVILRCVPISNHLYFYWYRQILGQKVEFLVSFYNNEISEKSEIFDDQFSVERPDGSNFTLKIRSTKLEDSAMYFCASSESGQPYGYTFGSGTRLTVV.

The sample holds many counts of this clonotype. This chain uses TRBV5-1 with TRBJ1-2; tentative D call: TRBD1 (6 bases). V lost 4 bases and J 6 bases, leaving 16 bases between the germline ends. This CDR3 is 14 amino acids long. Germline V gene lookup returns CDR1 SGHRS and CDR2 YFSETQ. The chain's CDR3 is CASSPGDVRDGYTF. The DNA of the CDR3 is TGCGCCAGCAGCCCAGGGGACGTCCGCGATGGCTACACCTTC.